The source of this T cell receptor (beta chain) is a study of graft-versus-host responses after intestinal transplantation. Study information: Transplant types were multivisceral, liver-intestinal, or isolated intestinal. Study results and caveats: Among circulating GvH clones, peak levels were associated with early post-transplant declines in HvG clones. Researchers found GvH clones in recipient marrow, and some showed up first in ileum or blood. Graft-donor T cell macrochimerism coincided with high graft-versus-host to host-versus-graft clonal ratios in allografts.

Concerning this clone: Its antigen is as yet unknown.

Assay used: immunoSEQ multiplex PCR; TCRdb lists only in-frame clones, some missing. The sample carries 60,000 to 75,000 clones, 89% recorded once. Germline CDR1 SNHLY, CDR2 FYNNEI. The ends were cut back, 3 bases at V and 3 bases at J, with 6 bases in the middle. The CDR3 totals 13 residues. From the graft tissue, intraepithelial and lamina propria lymphocytes were released through processing. The sequences come from ileum tissue, collected approximately 56 weeks after transplant. This sequence was found in a human patient who received an intestinal transplant, so some T cells may come from the graft donor. This chain joins TRBV2 and TRBJ1-5, with D possibly TRBD1 on 6 matching bases. The DNA of the CDR3 is TGTGCCAGCAGTGAGGGGGCCAATCAGCCCCAGCATTTT. Translating it yields CASSEGANQPQHF.